The text below deals with one T cell receptor (beta chain). This sample was included in a study of cytomegalovirus exposure and HLA in healthy donors. The germline gives CDR1 SGHTA, CDR2 FQGNSA. The CDR3 covers 18 residues. The V gene end was trimmed by 10 bases and the J gene end by 5 bases; junction bases not matched to a gene: 23. A multiplex PCR was run with 60 Vbeta primers and 13 Jbeta primers. Repertoires were generated with immunoSEQ multiplex PCR, while TCRdb's copy carries only in-frame clones and drops some. This table has about 170,000 clones, approximately 78% appearing once. The sequence was collected from a woman between 18 and 30 years old in good health and CMV-seronegative. V and J are TRBV7-2 and TRBJ2-1; 7 nucleotides match TRBD2. The sequenced sample was PBMCs. Here the CDR3 reads CATSGGGTGKGRNNEQFF. In DNA form, the CDR3 reads TGTGCCACTTCCGGGGGAGGGACCGGGAAAGGACGGAACAATGAGCAGTTCTTC.